The present TCR beta chain was sequenced within a study of cytomegalovirus exposure and HLA in healthy donors. Study-wide results and limits: In a later analysis, a genetic analysis reported fewer productive-TCR N-insertions in an Asian-associated ancestry cluster than the cohort average. Data from an earlier analysis indicated that most TCR beta V segments were productive either about 87% or about 30% of the time.

Germline V CDR1 and CDR2: GTSNPN, SVGIG (reference sequence). The V and J ends lost 3 bases and 6 bases respectively, with 15 bases between them. The CDR3 has 14 amino acids. This clone was found once. Its matching antigen is unknown. PCR was performed using 60 Vbeta and 13 Jbeta primers. Per the authors' pipeline: Unique TCR beta chains numbered 60 million to 100 million in a later analysis, with 10 million to 14 million shared. Sequenced by immunoSEQ multiplex PCR; TCRdb stores in-frame clones only, minus some. D and trimming were read from the DNA, whereas the V and J calls and clone size are those reported in that table. The table has about 86,000 clones, about 70% seen once.

The sequence was obtained from a woman between 45 and 65 years old in good health and CMV-seropositive. Sequencing was carried out using PBMCs. This chain connects TRBV30 to TRBJ1-5; D unclear. In nucleotides, the CDR3 is TGTGCCTGGAGAGGGCGGGGAGGAATTCAGCCCCAGCATTTT. It codes for CAWRGRGGIQPQHF.